This T cell receptor (beta chain) stems from a study of PD-1 blockade in classical Hodgkin lymphoma. The V gene's germline CDR1 is SGHRS and CDR2 YFSETQ. This CDR3 is 16 amino acids long. V gave up 4 bases and J gave up 6 bases, with 21 bases separating them. The assay was immunoSEQ multiplex PCR, and TCRdb's table has in-frame clones only and misses some. Among roughly 56,000 clones listed, roughly 91% were seen once. Each patient's relapse followed autologous stem cell transplantation, and brentuximab vedotin exposure varied. The source material was peripheral blood mononuclear cells (PBMCs), sampled before the second cycle of nivolumab. This sequence was found in a human donor with classical Hodgkin lymphoma. V usage is TRBV5-1 and J usage is TRBJ2-3; no definite D call. The CDR3 loop reads CASSAMLVESGDTQYF. As DNA, the CDR3 is TGCGCCAGCAGCGCCATGTTGGTGGAGAGTGGCGATACGCAGTATTTT.